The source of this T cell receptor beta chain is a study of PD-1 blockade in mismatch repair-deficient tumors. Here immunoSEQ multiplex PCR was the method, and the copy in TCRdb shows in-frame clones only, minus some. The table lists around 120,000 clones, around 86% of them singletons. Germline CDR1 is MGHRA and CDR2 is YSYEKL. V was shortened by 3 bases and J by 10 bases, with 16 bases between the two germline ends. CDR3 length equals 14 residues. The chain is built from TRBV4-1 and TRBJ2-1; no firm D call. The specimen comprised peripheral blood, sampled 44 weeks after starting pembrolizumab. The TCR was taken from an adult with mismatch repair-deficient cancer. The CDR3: CASSHWLSSGEQFF. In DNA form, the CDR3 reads TGCGCCAGCAGCCATTGGCTATCGAGTGGGGAGCAGTTCTTC.